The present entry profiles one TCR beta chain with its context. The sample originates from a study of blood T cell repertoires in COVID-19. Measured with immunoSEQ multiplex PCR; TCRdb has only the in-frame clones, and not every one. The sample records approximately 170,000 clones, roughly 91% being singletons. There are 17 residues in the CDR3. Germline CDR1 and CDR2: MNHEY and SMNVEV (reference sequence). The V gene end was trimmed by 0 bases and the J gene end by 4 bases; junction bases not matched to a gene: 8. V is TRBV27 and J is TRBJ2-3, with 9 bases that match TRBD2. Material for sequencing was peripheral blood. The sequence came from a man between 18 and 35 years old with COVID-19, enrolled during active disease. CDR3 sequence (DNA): TGTGCCAGCAGTTTATCGATGGGACTAGCTTTGGCAGATACGCAGTATTTT. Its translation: CASSLSMGLALADTQYF.